This TCR beta chain was identified in a study of high-grade serous ovarian cancer treatment subgroups. About the research overall: Each sample yielded on average around 7,300 unique TCR beta rearrangements from some 14,000 reads. Study-wide points: Clonal relatedness tracked neoantigen level, and by trend copy number and mutation load. These tumor repertoires lack spatial information from bulk sequencing.

Concerning this clone itself: The antigen is undetermined.

In germline, CDR1 is MNHEY, CDR2 SVGAGI. V was clipped by 2 bases and J by 3 bases, with 9 bases between them. The CDR3 loop spans 14 amino acids. Tumor samples were obtained before definitive surgery or chemotherapy. Only in-frame clones appear in the TCRdb table, and some are missing; sequencing was by immunoSEQ multiplex PCR. The sample records 2,500 to 3,000 clones, 72% being singletons. The clonotype comes from a human donor with high-grade serous ovarian cancer. Sequencing was performed on tumor tissue. The chain employs TRBV6-5 and TRBJ2-3; D call uncertain. The CDR3, as DNA: TGTGCCAGCAGTTACCGGACCAGAACAGATACGCAGTATTTT. Residues: CASSYRTRTDTQYF.